The 15 T cell receptor beta chains below all came from one sample that was sequenced in a study of blood T cell repertoires in COVID-19. Repertoires were generated with immunoSEQ multiplex PCR, while TCRdb's copy carries only in-frame clones and drops some. The sample consists of some 290,000 clones, roughly 90% of them appearing once. Sequencing used peripheral blood. The receptors were gathered from a woman in her 40s with COVID-19, enrolled during active disease.

The chain uses TRBV27 and TRBJ1-5; weak D call: TRBD1 (6 bases). Per the germline V gene, CDR1 is MNHEY and CDR2 is SMNVEV (reference sequence). V was trimmed by 5 bases and J by 2 bases, leaving 19 bases between them. This CDR3 has 17 residues. CDR3 nucleotide sequence: TGTGCCAGCAGTCCGCTCGACAGGTCTGGCCGCAATCAGCCCCAGCATTTT. It specifies CASSPLDRSGRNQPQHF.

The J gene is TRBJ2-7, the V gene TRBV28; TRBD1 matches 7 bases. This CDR3 has 16 residues. The germline CDR1 and CDR2 sequences are MDHEN and SYDVKM. The junction had 10 bases not matched to a gene; V was cut back by 5 bases and J by 0 bases. Here the CDR3 reads CASSPRTGQSSYEQYF. DNA of the CDR3: TGTGCCAGCAGTCCACGGACGGGACAGTCCTCCTACGAGCAGTACTTC.

The genes are TRBV19 and TRBJ1-6; tentatively, D is TRBD1 (5 bases). The ends were cut back, 5 bases at V and 8 bases at J, with 25 bases in the middle. CDR1 is LNHDA, CDR2 SQIVND, per germline (reference sequence). The CDR3 sequence is 18 residues long. The CDR3 spells CASSLPSLGAGWYSPLHF. CDR3 DNA: TGTGCCAGTAGTCTCCCCTCCCTCGGAGCAGGGTGGTATTCACCCCTCCACTTT.

This clone was seen repeatedly, ten times or more. The gene calls are TRBV21-1 and TRBJ1-2; TRBD1, the table's D call, was not compared with the DNA. TRBV21-1 counts as a pseudogene. The length of the CDR3 is 17 residues. CDR3 DNA sequence: TGTGCCAGCAGTTGGGGACAGGGGGGTTTTAGTAACTATGGCTACACCTTC. It translates to CASSWGQGGFSNYGYTF.

The chain joins TRBV7-9 to TRBJ1-1; no clear D gene. CDR1 and CDR2 (germline): SEHNR, FQNEAQ (reference sequence). The CDR3 is 13 residues long. Trimming stripped 3 bases from V and 3 bases from J, with 8 bases between. CDR3 protein: CASSLEEDTEAFF. The CDR3 nucleotides are TGTGCCAGCAGCTTGGAGGAGGACACTGAAGCTTTCTTT.

The V gene is TRBV9, the J gene TRBJ2-3; perhaps TRBD2 as D (6 bases). CDR1 and CDR2 from the germline V gene are SGDLS and YYNGEE. This CDR3 has 14 amino acids. Trimming shortened V by 4 bases and J by 4 bases, and 13 bases separated the two germline ends. In nucleotides, the CDR3 is TGTGCCAGCAGCATGGGACTCCCGCCAGATACGCAGTATTTT. It yields the protein CASSMGLPPDTQYF.

This clone was observed once. The chain carries TRBV12-3 or TRBV12-4 and TRBJ1-2; no firm D call. This CDR3 is built from 12 residues. V shed 6 bases and J shed 7 bases, with 12 bases lying between them. The CDR3 loop reads CASSPGGRGYTF. Written as DNA, the CDR3 is TGTGCCAGCAGCCCAGGAGGTCGTGGCTACACCTTC.

V is TRBV18 and J is TRBJ1-2; no reliable D call. The V end was cut by 2 bases, the J end by 1 base, with 11 bases between. The CDR3 runs 15 residues. The V gene's germline CDR1 is KGHSH and CDR2 LQKENI. CDR3: CASSPKRRDNYGYTF. CDR3 sequence (DNA): TGTGCCAGCTCACCAAAGCGTCGGGATAACTATGGCTACACCTTC.

The chain uses TRBV28 and TRBJ2-1, with TRBD1 as a possible D gene (5 bases). The germline CDR1 and CDR2 sequences are MDHEN and SYDVKM. V was shortened by 5 bases and J by 2 bases, with 13 bases between the two germline ends. The length of the CDR3 is 15 residues. The DNA for the CDR3 is TGTGCCAGCAGTGGGGTCAGGGCCACCTACAATGAGCAGTTCTTC. It encodes CASSGVRATYNEQFF.

The V and J genes are TRBV19 and TRBJ1-1, with D perhaps TRBD1 (5 bases). Germline values: CDR1 LNHDA, CDR2 SQIVND (reference sequence). Trimming left V 6 bases short and J 3 bases short, with 11 bases between. The CDR3 has 13 amino acids. DNA for the CDR3: TGTGCCAGTAGGGCCCAGGGATACACTGAAGCTTTCTTT. Protein sequence: CASRAQGYTEAFF. The full variable domain, rest sourced from reference TRBV19 and TRBJ1-1, is DGGITQSPKYLFRKEGQNVTLSCEQNLNHDAMYWYRQDPGQGLRLIYYSQIVNDFQKGDIAEGYSVSREKKESFPLTVTSAQKNPTAFYLCASRAQGYTEAFFGQGTRLTVV.

The V call is TRBV4-3, the J call TRBJ2-2; perhaps TRBD2 as D (7 bases). CDR3 length: 19 amino acids. Germline loops: CDR1 LGHNA, CDR2 YSLEER. Between the trimmed V and J ends, which lost 4 bases and 5 bases, there was a span of 26 bases. CDR3 sequence: CASSRKNSRGAVWTGELFF. The CDR3 region has the DNA TGCGCCAGCAGCCGCAAGAACTCCCGGGGGGCCGTATGGACCGGGGAGCTGTTTTTT.

The chain recombines TRBV4-2 with TRBJ1-4, with 7 bases aligning to TRBD1. This CDR3 is 16 amino acids long. V lost 7 bases to trimming and J lost 7 bases; unmatched junction nucleotides: 15. From germline, CDR1 is LGHNA and CDR2 YNFKEQ. CDR3 DNA sequence: TGTGCCAGCACCCCGGTCGTCAGGGGGGATTTTGAAAAACTGTTTTTT. Translation: CASTPVVRGDFEKLFF.

The chain employs TRBV6-5 and TRBJ2-3, with 7 bases identical to TRBD1. The CDR3 has 15 residues. Looked up from germline, CDR1 is MNHEY and CDR2 is SVGAGI. The V segment lost 2 bases and the J segment 4 bases; nucleotides outside the gene matches: 6. CDR3 sequence reads: CASSYNQGVSDTQYF. CDR3 DNA: TGTGCCAGCAGTTACAATCAGGGGGTGTCAGATACGCAGTATTTT.

This chain links TRBV19 with TRBJ1-2; the match to TRBD1 covers 7 bases. With V trimmed by 5 bases and J by 0 bases, 3 bases remained unmatched. Germline loops: CDR1 LNHDA, CDR2 SQIVND (reference sequence). This CDR3 region has 14 residues. The CDR3 is CASSPQGANYGYTF. CDR3 bases: TGTGCCAGTAGTCCCCAGGGGGCTAACTATGGCTACACCTTC.

There are a few counts of this clone. The chain links TRBV7-2 to TRBJ1-5; the D is unclear. With 5 bases removed from V and 7 bases from J, the gap between germline ends came to 12 bases. This CDR3 region has 13 residues. CDR1 is SGHTA, CDR2 FQGNSA, per germline. CDR3 DNA: TGTGCCAGCAGCCCCCAGGCCCCCCAGCCCCAGCATTTT. Translation: CASSPQAPQPQHF.